Listed below are T cell receptor beta chains from one sample, sequenced in a study of cytotoxic CD8 clonotypes in ibrutinib-treated CLL. Sequencing was performed with immunoSEQ multiplex PCR; in TCRdb, only in-frame clones are kept and a portion is missing. The table has tens of thousands of clones, 75% to 95% seen once. The sample in question was PBMCs, obtained after 12 months of ibrutinib treatment. Receptors originate from a human donor with chronic lymphocytic leukemia. Each CDR3 is given with its conserved first and last residue. The order of the fields is D gene, J gene, V gene, clone size, CDR3 protein, CDR3 DNA. D genes are given only for firm matches. Size is omitted from some rows. Given values are once, few, many or a class for expanded clones.

d_call: NA
j_call: TRBJ2-5
v_call: TRBV15
clone_size: NA
cdr3_aa: CATSSGGIGTQYF
cdr3_nt: TGTGCCACCAGCTCCGGGGGAATCGGGACCCAGTACTTC

d_call: NA
j_call: TRBJ2-5
v_call: TRBV28
clone_size: NA
cdr3_aa: CASSFRGGRASGEETQYF
cdr3_nt: TGTGCCAGCAGTTTTAGGGGGGGGAGGGCTAGCGGCGAAGAGACCCAGTACTTC

d_call: NA
j_call: TRBJ1-2
v_call: TRBV11-3
clone_size: NA
cdr3_aa: CASSFYRDF
cdr3_nt: TGTGCCAGCAGCTTTTACCGGGACTTC

d_call: NA
j_call: TRBJ2-4
v_call: TRBV19
clone_size: NA
cdr3_aa: CASSIGGYIQYF
cdr3_nt: TGTGCCAGTAGTATCGGGGGTTACATTCAGTACTTC

d_call: NA
j_call: TRBJ2-7
v_call: TRBV14
clone_size: NA
cdr3_aa: CASSQDLIRDEQYF
cdr3_nt: TGTGCCAGCAGCCAAGATTTGATCCGCGACGAGCAGTACTTC

d_call: NA
j_call: TRBJ1-1
v_call: TRBV6-5
clone_size: NA
cdr3_aa: CASSQRNTEAFF
cdr3_nt: TGTGCCAGCAGTCAAAGGAACACTGAAGCTTTCTTT

d_call: NA
j_call: TRBJ2-1
v_call: TRBV20-1
clone_size: NA
cdr3_aa: CSASQDNEQFF
cdr3_nt: TGCAGTGCTAGTCAAGACAATGAGCAGTTCTTC

d_call: TRBD1
j_call: TRBJ2-5
v_call: TRBV11-3
clone_size: once
cdr3_aa: CASSERDSWTETQYF
cdr3_nt: TGTGCCAGCAGCGAGAGGGACAGCTGGACGGAGACCCAGTACTTC

d_call: TRBD1
j_call: TRBJ2-7
v_call: TRBV5-1
clone_size: NA
cdr3_aa: CASSSGQGARYEQYF
cdr3_nt: TGCGCCAGCAGCTCCGGACAGGGGGCACGCTACGAGCAGTACTTC

d_call: NA
j_call: TRBJ2-7
v_call: TRBV7-6
clone_size: few
cdr3_aa: CASIGAGYEQYF
cdr3_nt: TGTGCCAGCATTGGGGCGGGGTACGAGCAGTACTTC

d_call: TRBD2
j_call: TRBJ2-7
v_call: TRBV28
clone_size: NA
cdr3_aa: CASRSGGNSYEQYF
cdr3_nt: TGTGCCAGCAGGAGCGGGGGGAACTCCTACGAGCAGTACTTC

d_call: NA
j_call: TRBJ2-5
v_call: TRBV19
clone_size: NA
cdr3_aa: CATQVGRQETQYF
cdr3_nt: TGTGCCACCCAAGTGGGGAGGCAAGAGACCCAGTACTTC

d_call: NA
j_call: TRBJ2-7
v_call: TRBV4-1
clone_size: NA
cdr3_aa: CASSPRGGATYEQYF
cdr3_nt: TGCGCCAGCAGCCCCAGGGGGGGGGCGACCTACGAGCAGTACTTC

d_call: NA
j_call: TRBJ2-7
v_call: TRBV6-1
clone_size: NA
cdr3_aa: CAIRVQNNYYEQYF
cdr3_nt: TGTGCCATCCGGGTCCAGAACAATTACTACGAGCAGTACTTC

d_call: NA
j_call: TRBJ1-2
v_call: TRBV2
clone_size: NA
cdr3_aa: CASSARRNYGYTF
cdr3_nt: TGTGCCAGCAGTGCACGGAGGAACTATGGCTACACCTTC

d_call: NA
j_call: TRBJ2-1
v_call: TRBV6-1
clone_size: NA
cdr3_aa: CASSEFGRDYNEQFF
cdr3_nt: TGTGCCAGCAGTGAATTCGGGCGGGACTACAATGAGCAGTTCTTC

d_call: TRBD2
j_call: TRBJ2-3
v_call: TRBV5-1
clone_size: NA
cdr3_aa: CASSFSGVSTDTQYF
cdr3_nt: TGCGCCAGCAGCTTTAGCGGGGTTAGCACAGATACGCAGTATTTT

d_call: TRBD2
j_call: TRBJ2-1
v_call: TRBV5-5
clone_size: NA
cdr3_aa: CASSRTSGVGGDEQFF
cdr3_nt: TGTGCCAGCAGCCGGACTAGCGGAGTAGGTGGGGATGAGCAGTTCTTC

d_call: NA
j_call: TRBJ2-2
v_call: TRBV19
clone_size: NA
cdr3_aa: CASSSGTAGRSGRVTGELFF
cdr3_nt: TGTGCCAGTAGTTCCGGGACAGCGGGGCGTAGCGGTCGTGTGACCGGGGAGCTGTTTTTT

d_call: TRBD1
j_call: TRBJ1-2
v_call: TRBV7-8
clone_size: NA
cdr3_aa: CASSSSRDRDLYGYTF
cdr3_nt: TGTGCCAGCAGTTCTAGCCGGGACAGGGATCTCTATGGCTACACCTTC

d_call: NA
j_call: TRBJ2-2
v_call: TRBV4-1
clone_size: NA
cdr3_aa: CASSQVVTAEGTGELFF
cdr3_nt: TGCGCCAGCAGCCAAGTCGTGACAGCCGAGGGAACCGGGGAGCTGTTTTTT

d_call: TRBD2
j_call: TRBJ2-2
v_call: TRBV7-9
clone_size: NA
cdr3_aa: CASSSGLAGVGGELFF
cdr3_nt: TGTGCCAGCAGCTCCGGACTAGCGGGAGTGGGCGGGGAGCTGTTTTTT

d_call: TRBD1
j_call: TRBJ1-1
v_call: TRBV19
clone_size: NA
cdr3_aa: CASSIGRGFNTEAFF
cdr3_nt: TGTGCCAGTAGTATCGGCAGGGGGTTTAACACTGAAGCTTTCTTT

d_call: TRBD1
j_call: TRBJ2-2
v_call: TRBV18
clone_size: NA
cdr3_aa: CASSLRTGRTGELFF
cdr3_nt: TGTGCCAGCTCACTTCGGACAGGGAGGACCGGGGAGCTGTTTTTT

d_call: TRBD2
j_call: TRBJ2-7
v_call: TRBV10-2
clone_size: once
cdr3_aa: CASSTGLVNEQYF
cdr3_nt: TGCGCCAGCAGTACAGGACTAGTAAACGAGCAGTACTTC

d_call: TRBD2
j_call: TRBJ2-5
v_call: TRBV7-8
clone_size: NA
cdr3_aa: CASSLAGTSSQETQYF
cdr3_nt: TGTGCCAGCAGCTTAGCGGGGACTAGCTCCCAAGAGACCCAGTACTTC

d_call: NA
j_call: TRBJ1-2
v_call: TRBV19
clone_size: NA
cdr3_aa: CASSINAGSLKYGYTF
cdr3_nt: TGTGCCAGTAGTATAAATGCAGGGTCCTTGAAATATGGCTACACCTTC

d_call: NA
j_call: TRBJ2-3
v_call: TRBV11-2
clone_size: NA
cdr3_aa: CASSFFGVWDIDTQYF
cdr3_nt: TGTGCCAGCAGCTTTTTTGGGGTGTGGGACATAGATACGCAGTATTTT

d_call: TRBD2
j_call: TRBJ2-2
v_call: TRBV7-2
clone_size: NA
cdr3_aa: CASSTAGVGTGELFF
cdr3_nt: TGTGCCAGCAGCACAGCGGGGGTTGGAACCGGGGAGCTGTTTTTT

d_call: TRBD1
j_call: TRBJ1-3
v_call: TRBV11-3
clone_size: NA
cdr3_aa: CASSLGTVSSGNTIYF
cdr3_nt: TGTGCCAGCAGCTTGGGGACAGTTTCCTCTGGAAACACCATATATTTT

d_call: NA
j_call: TRBJ1-2
v_call: TRBV7-9
clone_size: NA
cdr3_aa: CASSLDYETHVSGYTF
cdr3_nt: TGTGCCAGCAGCTTAGACTACGAGACACATGTTTCGGGCTACACCTTC

d_call: NA
j_call: TRBJ1-2
v_call: TRBV7-8
clone_size: NA
cdr3_aa: CASSPPGTTDGYTF
cdr3_nt: TGTGCCAGCAGCCCCCCTGGGACTACCGATGGCTACACCTTC

d_call: TRBD1
j_call: TRBJ2-7
v_call: TRBV6-5
clone_size: NA
cdr3_aa: CASSYLGQGFYEQYF
cdr3_nt: TGTGCCAGCAGCTACCTTGGACAGGGATTCTACGAGCAGTACTTC

d_call: TRBD1
j_call: TRBJ1-5
v_call: TRBV6-1
clone_size: few
cdr3_aa: CASSGAYRDRGWGNQPQHF
cdr3_nt: TGTGCCAGCAGTGGCGCGTACCGGGACAGGGGATGGGGCAATCAGCCCCAGCATTTT

d_call: NA
j_call: TRBJ1-2
v_call: TRBV29-1
clone_size: NA
cdr3_aa: CSVEIDTGYGYTF
cdr3_nt: TGCAGCGTTGAAATAGACACAGGATATGGCTACACCTTC

d_call: TRBD2
j_call: TRBJ2-1
v_call: TRBV5-1
clone_size: NA
cdr3_aa: CASIQNSGSSYNEQFF
cdr3_nt: TGCGCCAGCATTCAAAATAGCGGGAGTTCCTACAATGAGCAGTTCTTC

d_call: NA
j_call: TRBJ2-1
v_call: TRBV21-1
clone_size: NA
cdr3_aa: CASTGSGRGLEFF
cdr3_nt: TGTGCCAGCACCGGTAGCGGGAGAGGTTTGGAGTTCTTC

d_call: TRBD2
j_call: TRBJ2-2
v_call: TRBV7-9
clone_size: NA
cdr3_aa: CASSSRRLAGGGELFF
cdr3_nt: TGTGCCAGCAGCTCCCGGCGGCTAGCGGGAGGCGGGGAGCTGTTTTTT

d_call: NA
j_call: TRBJ1-2
v_call: TRBV16
clone_size: NA
cdr3_aa: CASSQNYGYTF
cdr3_nt: TGTGCCAGCAGCCAAAACTATGGCTACACCTTC

d_call: NA
j_call: TRBJ2-7
v_call: TRBV21-1
clone_size: NA
cdr3_aa: CASSKPPYLAGDYEQYF
cdr3_nt: TGTGCCAGCAGCAAACCGCCATATCTGGCAGGGGACTACGAGCAGTACTTC

d_call: NA
j_call: TRBJ2-1
v_call: TRBV28
clone_size: NA
cdr3_aa: CASLWGGINNEQFF
cdr3_nt: TGTGCCAGCCTATGGGGCGGGATCAACAATGAGCAGTTCTTC

d_call: TRBD1
j_call: TRBJ2-7
v_call: TRBV10-3
clone_size: NA
cdr3_aa: CAISEGRGLYEQYF
cdr3_nt: TGTGCCATCAGTGAGGGCAGGGGGCTCTACGAGCAGTACTTC

d_call: NA
j_call: TRBJ2-7
v_call: TRBV28
clone_size: NA
cdr3_aa: CASSLYNEQYF
cdr3_nt: TGTGCCAGCAGTTTATATAACGAGCAGTACTTC

d_call: NA
j_call: TRBJ1-1
v_call: TRBV15
clone_size: NA
cdr3_aa: CATSRDPVNTEAFF
cdr3_nt: TGTGCCACCAGCAGAGATCCGGTAAACACTGAAGCTTTCTTT

d_call: NA
j_call: TRBJ2-1
v_call: TRBV10-3
clone_size: once
cdr3_aa: CAISDEGKRVKNEQFF
cdr3_nt: TGTGCCATCAGTGATGAGGGGAAAAGGGTAAAGAATGAGCAGTTCTTC

d_call: NA
j_call: TRBJ2-2
v_call: TRBV6-6
clone_size: NA
cdr3_aa: CASKLYENLDTGELFF
cdr3_nt: TGTGCCAGCAAGTTATACGAGAATCTGGACACCGGGGAGCTGTTTTTT

d_call: NA
j_call: TRBJ1-1
v_call: TRBV11-2
clone_size: NA
cdr3_aa: CASSSIRGGRRDTEAFF
cdr3_nt: TGTGCCAGCAGCTCCATTCGGGGGGGGCGCAGAGACACTGAAGCTTTCTTT

d_call: NA
j_call: TRBJ1-5
v_call: TRBV28
clone_size: NA
cdr3_aa: CASNWGTDNQPQHF
cdr3_nt: TGTGCCAGCAACTGGGGGACGGACAATCAGCCCCAGCATTTT

d_call: TRBD1
j_call: TRBJ2-5
v_call: TRBV5-1
clone_size: NA
cdr3_aa: CASSRGRDRGETQYF
cdr3_nt: TGCGCCAGCAGCCGGGGCCGGGACAGGGGAGAGACCCAGTACTTC

d_call: TRBD2
j_call: TRBJ2-3
v_call: TRBV7-9
clone_size: NA
cdr3_aa: CASSSRNILAGGDTDTQYF
cdr3_nt: TGTGCCAGCAGCTCGCGCAACATCCTAGCGGGTGGAGACACAGATACGCAGTATTTT

d_call: NA
j_call: TRBJ2-2
v_call: TRBV7-3
clone_size: NA
cdr3_aa: CASSLFERATGELFF
cdr3_nt: TGTGCCAGCAGCTTATTCGAACGAGCAACCGGGGAGCTGTTTTTT

d_call: TRBD2
j_call: TRBJ2-3
v_call: TRBV19
clone_size: NA
cdr3_aa: CASRGIAGGRVTDTQYF
cdr3_nt: TGTGCCAGTAGAGGAATAGCGGGAGGGCGAGTCACAGATACGCAGTATTTT

d_call: TRBD1
j_call: TRBJ2-7
v_call: TRBV10-3
clone_size: NA
cdr3_aa: CAIRPRQGEQYF
cdr3_nt: TGTGCCATCAGACCCCGACAGGGCGAGCAGTACTTC

d_call: NA
j_call: TRBJ2-7
v_call: TRBV5-1
clone_size: NA
cdr3_aa: CASSLQEGLDEQYF
cdr3_nt: TGCGCCAGCAGTCTGCAGGAGGGCCTAGACGAGCAGTACTTC

d_call: NA
j_call: TRBJ1-2
v_call: TRBV29-1
clone_size: NA
cdr3_aa: CSVESMGARANYGYTF
cdr3_nt: TGCAGCGTTGAGTCGATGGGGGCCAGAGCTAACTATGGCTACACCTTC